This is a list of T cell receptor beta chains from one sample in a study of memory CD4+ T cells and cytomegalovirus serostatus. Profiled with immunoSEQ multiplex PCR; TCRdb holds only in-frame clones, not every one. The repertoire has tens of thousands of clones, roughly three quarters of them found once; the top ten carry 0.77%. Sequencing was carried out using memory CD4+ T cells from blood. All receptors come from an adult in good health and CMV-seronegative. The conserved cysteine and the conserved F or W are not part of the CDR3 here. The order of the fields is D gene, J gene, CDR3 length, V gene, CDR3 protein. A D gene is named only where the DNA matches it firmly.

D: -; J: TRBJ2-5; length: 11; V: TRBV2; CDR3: ASTRDTEETQY
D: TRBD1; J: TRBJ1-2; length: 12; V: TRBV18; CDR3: ASSPSGGDYGYT
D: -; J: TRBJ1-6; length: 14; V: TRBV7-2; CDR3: ASSPPFGRSHSPLH
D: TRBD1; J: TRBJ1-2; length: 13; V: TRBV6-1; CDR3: ASSELSGGNYGYT
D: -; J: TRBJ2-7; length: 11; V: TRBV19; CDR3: ASSNQKGYEQY
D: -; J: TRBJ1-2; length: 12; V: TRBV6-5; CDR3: ASRRDNLNYGYT
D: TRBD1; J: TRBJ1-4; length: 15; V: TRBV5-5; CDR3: ASSLSGEGARNEKLF
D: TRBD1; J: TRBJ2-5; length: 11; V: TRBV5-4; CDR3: ASKDRAQETQY
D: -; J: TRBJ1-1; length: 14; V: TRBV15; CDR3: ATSRDREGVGTEAF
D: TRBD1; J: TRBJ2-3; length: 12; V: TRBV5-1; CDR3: ASSPGQVLDTQY
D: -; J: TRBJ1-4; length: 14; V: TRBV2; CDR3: ASTSTGQNPNEKLF
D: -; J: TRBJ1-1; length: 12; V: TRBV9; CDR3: ASSARAGGTEAF
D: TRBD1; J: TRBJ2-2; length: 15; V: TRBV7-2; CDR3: ASTRDLDRGRTGELF
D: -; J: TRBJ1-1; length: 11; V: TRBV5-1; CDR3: ASSVARNTEAF
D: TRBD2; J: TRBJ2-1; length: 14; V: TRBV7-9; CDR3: ASRPAGAAIYNEQF
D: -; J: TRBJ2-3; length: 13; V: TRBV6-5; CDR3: ASTYRDTSTDTQY
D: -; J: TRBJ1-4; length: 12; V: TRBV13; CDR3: ASSLARANEKLF
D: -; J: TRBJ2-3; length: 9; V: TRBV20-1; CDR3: SAPGTDTQY
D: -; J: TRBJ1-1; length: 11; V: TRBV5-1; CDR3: ASSRSSPRDKT
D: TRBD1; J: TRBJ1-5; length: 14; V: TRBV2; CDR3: ASSGKPGQADQPQH
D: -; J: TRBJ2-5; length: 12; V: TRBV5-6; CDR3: ASSLDMARKTQY
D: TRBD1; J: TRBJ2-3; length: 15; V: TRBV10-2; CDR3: ASSDPKQGIVTDTQY